The 8 T cell receptor beta chains below come from one sample, sequenced in a study of cytomegalovirus exposure and HLA in healthy donors. With 60 Vbeta and 13 Jbeta primers, the PCR was carried out. Profiled with immunoSEQ multiplex PCR; TCRdb holds only in-frame clones, not every one. The repertoire holds about 220,000 clones, with about three quarters as singletons. The sample was PBMCs. These receptors were obtained from a male donor in good health and CMV-seronegative.

The CDR3 sequence is CASSSSGRPNTGELFF. The CDR3 nucleotides read TGTGCCAGCAGTTCTAGCGGGAGGCCGAACACCGGGGAGCTGTTTTTT. V gene TRBV5-6 combines with J gene TRBJ2-2; TRBD2 aligns across 11 bases. CDR1 and CDR2 from the germline V gene are SGHDT and YYEEEE. V lost 5 bases, J lost 0 bases, and 3 bases stayed unmatched. The CDR3 runs to 16 residues.

V is TRBV4-1 and J is TRBJ1-1; TRBD1 might be the D (5 bases). The V end was cut by 9 bases, the J end by 5 bases, with 10 bases between. The CDR3 has 11 residues. Germline-derived CDR1 and CDR2 are MGHRA and YSYEKL. The CDR3 DNA reads as TGCGCCAGTCAAAAGGGGACTGAAGCTTTCTTT. Its protein is CASQKGTEAFF.

V gene TRBV6-6 combines with J gene TRBJ2-3; 9 bases are a match to TRBD2. J lost 4 bases, V lost 6 bases, and 8 bases had no gene match. Germline V gene data show CDR1 as MNHNY and CDR2 as SVGAGI (reference sequence). This CDR3 region has 15 residues. This chain's CDR3 is CASSNSGRVPDTQYF. In nucleotides, the CDR3 is TGTGCCAGCAGCAATAGCGGGAGAGTACCAGATACGCAGTATTTT.

The chain recombines TRBV7-8 with TRBJ1-5; no clear D gene. This CDR3 spans 17 amino acids. The germline CDR1 and CDR2 sequences are SGHVS and FQNEAQ. V was clipped by 5 bases and J by 5 bases, with 22 bases between them. For the CDR3, the DNA is TGTGCCAGCAGCCCACGATCGACACTAGCGGGTTATCAGCCCCAGCATTTT. Translated: CASSPRSTLAGYQPQHF.

The V gene is TRBV7-9, the J gene TRBJ1-3, with D possibly TRBD1 on 5 matching bases. This CDR3 has 16 amino acids. V lost 6 bases and J lost 0, with 15 bases in between. Germline V gives CDR1 SEHNR, CDR2 FQNEAQ (reference sequence). In DNA form, the CDR3 reads TGTGCCAGCAGTCCTAATCCCGACAGCTCTGGAAACACCATATATTTT. Residues: CASSPNPDSSGNTIYF.

The chain is built from TRBV19 and TRBJ2-7, with 7 positions matching TRBD1. V lost 6 bases, J lost 0 bases, and 11 bases stayed unmatched. This CDR3 is 16 amino acids long. Per the germline V gene, CDR1 is LNHDA and CDR2 is SQIVND (reference sequence). The CDR3 loop is CASSAETGLSSYEQYF. CDR3 DNA: TGTGCCAGTAGCGCCGAGACAGGGCTAAGCTCCTACGAGCAGTACTTC. The full variable domain, rest sourced from reference TRBV19 and TRBJ2-7, is DGGITQSPKYLFRKEGQNVTLSCEQNLNHDAMYWYRQDPGQGLRLIYYSQIVNDFQKGDIAEGYSVSREKKESFPLTVTSAQKNPTAFYLCASSAETGLSSYEQYFGPGTRLTVT.

The rearrangement uses TRBV30 and TRBJ2-2, with D maybe TRBD2 (5 bases). The germline V gene encodes CDR1 GTSNPN and CDR2 SVGIG (reference sequence). The CDR3 has 16 residues. Trimming removed 3 bases from V and 4 bases from J, with 18 bases in between. The CDR3 DNA reads TGTGCCTGGAGCTTCCGGGGTCAGGCGCCCACCGGGGAGCTGTTTTTT. This encodes CAWSFRGQAPTGELFF. The full variable domain, in which reference TRBV30 and TRBJ2-2 provide the parts outside the CDR3, is SQTIHQWPATLVQPVGSPLSLECTVEGTSNPNLYWYRQAAGRGLQLLFYSVGIGQISSEVPQNLSASRPQDRQFILSSKKLLLSDSGFYLCAWSFRGQAPTGELFFGEGSRLTVL.

Regarding this clone: This sample also contains other DNA sequences that code for the same CDR3. The chain combines TRBV9 with TRBJ2-2; TRBD1 is a possible D gene (6 bases). V was shortened by 0 bases and J by 6 bases, with 6 bases between the two germline ends. Germline CDR1 is SGDLS and CDR2 is YYNGEE. This CDR3 has 13 residues. The chain's CDR3 is CASSVEGAGELFF. DNA for the CDR3: TGTGCCAGCAGCGTAGAGGGGGCCGGGGAGCTGTTTTTT.